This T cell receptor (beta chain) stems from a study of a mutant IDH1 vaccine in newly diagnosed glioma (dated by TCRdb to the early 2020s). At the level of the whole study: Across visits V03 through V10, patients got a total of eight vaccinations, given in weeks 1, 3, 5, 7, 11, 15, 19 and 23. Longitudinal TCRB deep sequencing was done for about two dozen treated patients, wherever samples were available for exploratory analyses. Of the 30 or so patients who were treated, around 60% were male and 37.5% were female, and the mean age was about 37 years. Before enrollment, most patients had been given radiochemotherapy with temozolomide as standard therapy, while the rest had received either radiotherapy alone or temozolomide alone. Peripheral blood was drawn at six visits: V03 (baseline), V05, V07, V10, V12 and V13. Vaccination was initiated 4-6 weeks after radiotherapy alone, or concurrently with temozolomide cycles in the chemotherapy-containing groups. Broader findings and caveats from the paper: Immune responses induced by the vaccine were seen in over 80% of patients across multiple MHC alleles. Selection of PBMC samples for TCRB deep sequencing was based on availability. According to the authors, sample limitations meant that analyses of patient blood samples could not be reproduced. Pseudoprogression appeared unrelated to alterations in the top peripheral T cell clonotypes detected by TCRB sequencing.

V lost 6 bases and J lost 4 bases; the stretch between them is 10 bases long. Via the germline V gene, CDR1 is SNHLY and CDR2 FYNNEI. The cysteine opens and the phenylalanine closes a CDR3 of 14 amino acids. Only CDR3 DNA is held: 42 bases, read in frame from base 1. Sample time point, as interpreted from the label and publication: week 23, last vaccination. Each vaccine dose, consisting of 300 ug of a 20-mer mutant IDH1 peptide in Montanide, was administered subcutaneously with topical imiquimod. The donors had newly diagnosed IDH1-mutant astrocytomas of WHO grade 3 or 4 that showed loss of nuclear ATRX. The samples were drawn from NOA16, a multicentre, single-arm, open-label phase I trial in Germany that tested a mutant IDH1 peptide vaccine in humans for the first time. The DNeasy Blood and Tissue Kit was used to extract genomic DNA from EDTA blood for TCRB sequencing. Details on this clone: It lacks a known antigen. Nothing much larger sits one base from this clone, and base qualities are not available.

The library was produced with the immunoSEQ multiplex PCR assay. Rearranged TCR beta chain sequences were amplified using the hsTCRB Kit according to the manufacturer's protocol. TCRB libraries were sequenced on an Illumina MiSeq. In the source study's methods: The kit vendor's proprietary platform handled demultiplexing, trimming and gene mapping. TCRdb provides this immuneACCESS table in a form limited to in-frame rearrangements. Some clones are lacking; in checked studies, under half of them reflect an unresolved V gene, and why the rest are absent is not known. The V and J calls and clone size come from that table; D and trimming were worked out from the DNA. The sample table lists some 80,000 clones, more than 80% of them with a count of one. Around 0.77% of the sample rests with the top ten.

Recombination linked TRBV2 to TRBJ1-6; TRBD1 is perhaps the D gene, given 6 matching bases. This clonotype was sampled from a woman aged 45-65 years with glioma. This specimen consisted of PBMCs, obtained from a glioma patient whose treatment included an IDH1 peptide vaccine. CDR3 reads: CASRLQGYNSPLHF. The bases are TGTGCCAGCAGGTTACAGGGATATAATTCACCCCTCCACTTT.